This TCR beta chain was profiled in a study of early T cells in non-severe SARS-CoV-2 infection. Overall study: Unpaired chains resulted from sequencing bulk RNA of unsorted whole blood.

This clonotype has at least ten counts. After removal of 5 bases from V and 9 bases from J, the junction contained 8 bases not matched to a gene. The germline V gene has CDR1 DFQATT and CDR2 SNEGSKA (reference sequence). The CDR3 loop spans 15 amino acids. Unique molecular identifier tags were affixed to discrete cDNA molecules. One entry per CDR3 protein results from TCRdb running MiXCR on the 5' RACE reads. Counted here are tens of thousands of distinct CDR3 sequences, around 13% occurring once; the ten biggest clones make up around 1.3%. This chain joins TRBV20-1 and TRBJ1-6; TRBD1 agrees at 12 bases. Input material: whole blood. This TCR derives from an adult who was a healthcare worker with PCR-confirmed SARS-CoV-2 infection or an uninfected control (not recorded which). The CDR3: CSAPMGQGASSPLHF. The CDR3 region has the DNA TGCAGTGCTCCGATGGGACAGGGGGCATCTTCACCCCTCCACTTT.